This entry is about one T cell receptor (beta chain). Study processing details: Nucleated cell number was recorded as an estimate derived from reference gene primer amplification. Data came from immunoSEQ multiplex PCR; TCRdb stores just in-frame clones and leaves some out. Clone size and V and J calls were adopted from that table, with D and trimming inferred from the DNA. Of 200,000 to 250,000 clones listed, 85% were seen once; the top ten hold more than 2%. Followed longitudinally, the Seattle patients had been enrolled during active infection. The germline CDR1 and CDR2 sequences are LGHDT and YNNKEL (reference sequence). The CDR3 totals 12 residues. Trimming took 0 bases from V and 3 from J, leaving 3 bases between them. This record comes from a study of blood T cell repertoires in COVID-19. The overall study: The United States, Italy and Spain supplied acute and convalescent COVID-19 samples. Nucleic acid was either cDNA or gDNA, and it came from T cells, B-cell-depleted T cells, or PBMCs.

The sequencing sample was made of peripheral blood. This receptor was identified in a woman in her 70s with COVID-19, enrolled during active disease. The chain links TRBV3-1 (or the pseudogene TRBV3-2) to TRBJ2-7; D ambiguous. The CDR3 sequence is CASSQDGYEQYF. The CDR3 coding sequence is TGTGCCAGCAGCCAAGACGGCTACGAGCAGTACTTC.